This TCR beta chain is from a study of human T cells and chemical hapten exposure. This clonotype was counted a few times. In the original workflow: TCR counts had a median of 95,638 per sample and spanned roughly 23,224 to 750,000. TCRdb re-called the RACE reads through MiXCR, storing one row per CDR3 protein. V and J calls and clone size were set by TCRdb, not the authors. The data hold around 110,000 distinct CDR3 sequences, with about 12% observed a single time. Time point described: patch test 1, 2 weeks after DPC sensitization. The treatment denotes: therapeutic diphenylcyclopropenone sensitization with weekly scalp DPC. The template was total RNA from unfractionated whole blood. The sequence was collected from a woman in her forties or fifties with alopecia areata. Some clones in this sample may be carry-over from other donors' samples. Sample: whole blood, taken in connection with sensitization to the hapten diphenylcyclopropenone (DPC).

The CDR3: CASSSISDEQYF. In DNA, the CDR3 is TGTGCCAGCAGCTCAATCTCGGACGAGCAGTACTTC. This rearrangement joins TRBV7-2 to TRBJ2-7; no clear D gene. Trimming left V 4 bases short and J 5 bases short, with 9 bases between. CDR3 size: 12 residues. In germline, CDR1 is SGHTA, CDR2 FQGNSA.